The source of this T cell receptor beta chain is a study of blood T cell repertoires in COVID-19. This CDR3 has 14 amino acids. CDR1 and CDR2 from the germline V gene are SNHLY and FYNNEI. V trimming: 3 bases; J trimming: 3 bases; junction bases outside the gene matches: 3. Sequencing used immunoSEQ multiplex PCR; TCRdb keeps in-frame clones, though not all of them. The table has 65,000 to 90,000 clones, 70% to 80% seen once. The source is a man between 65 and 85 years old with COVID-19, enrolled during active disease. Source material: peripheral blood. The chain couples TRBV2 to TRBJ1-1; TRBD1 matches at 8 bases. The CDR3 DNA sequence: TGTGCCAGCAGTGAGGGACAGGAATACACTGAAGCTTTCTTT. It translates to CASSEGQEYTEAFF.